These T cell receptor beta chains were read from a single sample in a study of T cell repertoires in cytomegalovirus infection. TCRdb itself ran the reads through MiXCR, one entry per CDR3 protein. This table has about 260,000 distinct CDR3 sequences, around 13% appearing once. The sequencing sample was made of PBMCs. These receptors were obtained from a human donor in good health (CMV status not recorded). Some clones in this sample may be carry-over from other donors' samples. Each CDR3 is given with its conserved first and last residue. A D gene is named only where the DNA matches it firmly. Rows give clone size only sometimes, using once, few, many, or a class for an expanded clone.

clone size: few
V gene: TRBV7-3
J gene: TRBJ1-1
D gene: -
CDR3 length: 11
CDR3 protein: CASTPSAEAFF
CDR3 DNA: TGTGCCAGCACCCCAAGCGCTGAAGCTTTCTTT

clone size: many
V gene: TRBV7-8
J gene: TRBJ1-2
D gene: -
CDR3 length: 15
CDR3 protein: CASSLALGPTLGYTF
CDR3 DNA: TGTGCCAGCAGCTTAGCGTTGGGCCCAACACTTGGCTACACCTTC

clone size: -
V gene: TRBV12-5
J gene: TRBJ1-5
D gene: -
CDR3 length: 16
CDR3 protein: CASGLVAGVTRWPQHF
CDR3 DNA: TGTGCTAGTGGTTTGGTGGCAGGGGTCACAAGGTGGCCCCAGCATTTT

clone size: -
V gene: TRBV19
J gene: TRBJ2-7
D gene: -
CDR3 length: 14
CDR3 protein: CASSRRRNSYEQYF
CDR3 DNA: TGTGCCAGTAGTCGGCGCCGGAACTCCTACGAGCAGTACTTC

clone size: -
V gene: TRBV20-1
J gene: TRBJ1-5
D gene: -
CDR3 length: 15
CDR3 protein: CRSPGFQRGNQPQHF
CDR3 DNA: TGCAGGTCTCCCGGGTTTCAGAGGGGCAATCAGCCCCAGCATTTT

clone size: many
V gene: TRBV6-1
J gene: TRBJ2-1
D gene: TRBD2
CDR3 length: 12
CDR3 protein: CASIKREHEQFF
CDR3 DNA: TGTGCCAGCATCAAGCGGGAGCATGAGCAGTTCTTC

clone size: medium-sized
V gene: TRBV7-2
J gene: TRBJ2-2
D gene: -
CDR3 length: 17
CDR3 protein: CASSTNPGTSRTGELFF
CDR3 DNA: TGTGCCAGCAGCACCAACCCCGGGACAAGTCGCACCGGGGAGCTGTTTTTT

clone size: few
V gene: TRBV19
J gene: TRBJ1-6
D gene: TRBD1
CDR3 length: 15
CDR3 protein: CASRVSGTGVSPLHF
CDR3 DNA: TGTGCCAGTAGGGTATCCGGGACAGGGGTTTCACCCCTCCACTTT

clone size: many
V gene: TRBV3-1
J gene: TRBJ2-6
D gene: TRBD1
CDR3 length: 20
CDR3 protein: CASSRAFETGKSSGANVLTF
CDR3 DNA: TGTGCCAGCAGCCGAGCTTTTGAGACAGGGAAATCATCTGGGGCCAACGTCCTGACTTTC

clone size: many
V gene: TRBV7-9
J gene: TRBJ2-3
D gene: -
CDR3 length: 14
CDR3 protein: CASSETGLPDTQYF
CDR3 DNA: TGTGCCAGCAGCGAAACAGGGTTACCAGATACGCAGTATTTT

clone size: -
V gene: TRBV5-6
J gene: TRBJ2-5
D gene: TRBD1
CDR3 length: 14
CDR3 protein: CASSRQGWQETQYF
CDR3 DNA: TGTGCCAGCAGTAGACAGGGGTGGCAAGAGACCCAGTACTTC

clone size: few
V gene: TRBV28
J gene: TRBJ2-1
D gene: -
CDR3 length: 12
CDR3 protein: CASHRRGNEQFF
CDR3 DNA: TGTGCCTCCCACCGTAGGGGGAATGAGCAGTTCTTC

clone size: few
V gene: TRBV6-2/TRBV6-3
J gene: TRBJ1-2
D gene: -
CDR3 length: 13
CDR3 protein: CASSSKGEGGYTF
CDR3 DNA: TGTGCCAGCAGTTCCAAGGGGGAAGGGGGCTACACCTTC

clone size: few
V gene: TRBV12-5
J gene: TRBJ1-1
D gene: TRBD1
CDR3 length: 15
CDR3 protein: CASGLFDTGGWNAFF
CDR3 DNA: TGTGCTAGTGGTTTGTTCGATACAGGGGGTTGGAACGCTTTCTTT

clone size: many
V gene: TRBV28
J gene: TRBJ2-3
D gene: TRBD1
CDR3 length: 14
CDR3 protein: CASSLTGQGDTQYF
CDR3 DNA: TGTGCCAGCAGTCTTACAGGACAGGGAGATACGCAGTATTTT

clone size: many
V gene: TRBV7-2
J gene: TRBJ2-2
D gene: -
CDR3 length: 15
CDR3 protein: CASRGGGRNTGELFF
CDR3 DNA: TGTGCCAGCAGGGGGGGGGGCCGGAACACCGGGGAGCTGTTTTTT

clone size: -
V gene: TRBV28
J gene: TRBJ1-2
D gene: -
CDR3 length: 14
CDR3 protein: CASSSPSGGGGYTF
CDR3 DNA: TGTGCCAGCAGTTCCCCCTCGGGGGGCGGAGGCTACACCTTC

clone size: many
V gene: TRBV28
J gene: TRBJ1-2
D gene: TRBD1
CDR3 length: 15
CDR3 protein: CASRWTGVAFYGYTF
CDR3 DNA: TGTGCCAGCAGGTGGACAGGGGTTGCCTTCTATGGCTACACCTTC

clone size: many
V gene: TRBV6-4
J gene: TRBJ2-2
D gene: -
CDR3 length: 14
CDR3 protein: CASSVRGSAGELFF
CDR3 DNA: TGTGCCAGCAGTGTAAGGGGCTCGGCCGGGGAGCTGTTTTTT

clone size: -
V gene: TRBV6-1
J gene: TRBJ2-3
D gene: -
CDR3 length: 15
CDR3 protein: CAIKQGAGSTDTQYF
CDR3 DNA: TGTGCCATCAAGCAAGGTGCGGGTAGCACAGATACGCAGTATTTT

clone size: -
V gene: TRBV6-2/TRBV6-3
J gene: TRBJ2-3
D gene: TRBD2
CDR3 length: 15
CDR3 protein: CASRSSGGPSDTQYF
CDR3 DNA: TGTGCCAGCAGGAGTAGCGGGGGCCCCTCAGATACGCAGTATTTT

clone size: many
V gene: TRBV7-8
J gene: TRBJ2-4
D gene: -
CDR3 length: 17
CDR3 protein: CASSPTSSVWAKNIQYF
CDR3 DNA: TGTGCCAGCAGCCCTACTTCTAGCGTTTGGGCCAAAAACATTCAGTACTTC

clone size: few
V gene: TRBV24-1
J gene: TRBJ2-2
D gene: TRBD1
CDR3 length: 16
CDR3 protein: CATSDRDRKNTGELFF
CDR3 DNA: TGTGCCACCAGTGATCGGGACAGGAAGAACACCGGGGAGCTGTTTTTT

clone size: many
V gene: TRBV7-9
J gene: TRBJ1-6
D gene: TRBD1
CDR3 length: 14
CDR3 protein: CASTRDSDNSPLHF
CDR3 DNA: TGTGCCAGCACGAGGGACAGTGATAATTCACCCCTCCACTTT

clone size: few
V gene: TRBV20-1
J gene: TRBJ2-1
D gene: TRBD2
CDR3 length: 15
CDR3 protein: CSASGFQRDYNEQFF
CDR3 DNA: TGCAGTGCTAGCGGTTTCCAGCGGGACTACAATGAGCAGTTCTTC

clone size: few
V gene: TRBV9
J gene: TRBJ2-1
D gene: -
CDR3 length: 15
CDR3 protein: CASSVVGDAYNEQFF
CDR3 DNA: TGTGCCAGCAGCGTAGTAGGCGACGCCTACAATGAGCAGTTCTTC

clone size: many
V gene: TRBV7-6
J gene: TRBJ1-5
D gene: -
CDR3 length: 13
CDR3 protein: CASSLEQGRPQHF
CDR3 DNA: TGTGCCAGCAGCTTAGAGCAGGGTCGACCCCAGCATTTT

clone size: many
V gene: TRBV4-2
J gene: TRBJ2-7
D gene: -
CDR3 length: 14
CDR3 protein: CASSQVASNYEQYF
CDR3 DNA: TGTGCCAGCAGCCAAGTCGCGTCTAACTACGAGCAGTACTTC

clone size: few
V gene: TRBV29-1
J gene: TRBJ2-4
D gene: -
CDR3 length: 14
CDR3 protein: CSVVKLLAKNIQYF
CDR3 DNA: TGCAGCGTTGTAAAATTACTAGCCAAAAACATTCAGTACTTC

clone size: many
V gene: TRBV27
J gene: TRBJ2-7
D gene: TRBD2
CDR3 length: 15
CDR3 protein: CASSPLGLAGGEQYF
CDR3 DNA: TGTGCCAGCAGTCCCTTGGGGCTAGCGGGAGGCGAGCAGTACTTC

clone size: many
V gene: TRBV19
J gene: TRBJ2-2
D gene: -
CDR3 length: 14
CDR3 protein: CASSMAANTGELFF
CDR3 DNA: TGTGCCAGTAGTATGGCGGCAAACACCGGGGAGCTGTTTTTT

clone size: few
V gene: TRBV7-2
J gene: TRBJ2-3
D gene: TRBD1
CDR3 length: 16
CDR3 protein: CASSQDRVTSTDTQYF
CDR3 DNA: TGTGCCAGCAGCCAAGACAGGGTTACTAGCACAGATACGCAGTATTTT

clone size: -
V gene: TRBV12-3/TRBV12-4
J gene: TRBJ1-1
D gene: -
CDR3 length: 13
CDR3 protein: CASSLRGRLEAFF
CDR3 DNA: TGTGCCAGCAGTTTAAGGGGTCGGTTGGAAGCTTTCTTT

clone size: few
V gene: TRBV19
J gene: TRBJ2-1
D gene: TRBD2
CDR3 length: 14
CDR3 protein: CASSRGVGYNEQFF
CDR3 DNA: TGTGCCAGTAGCCGGGGGGTAGGCTACAATGAGCAGTTCTTC

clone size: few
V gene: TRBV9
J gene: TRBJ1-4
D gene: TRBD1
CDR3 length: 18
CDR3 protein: CASSGKGARSSTNEKLFF
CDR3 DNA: TGTGCCAGCAGCGGAAAGGGGGCGCGGTCTTCAACTAATGAAAAACTGTTTTTT

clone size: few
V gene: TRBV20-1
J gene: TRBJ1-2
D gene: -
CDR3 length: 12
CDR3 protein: CSAPDRPDGYTF
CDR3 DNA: TGCAGTGCCCCGGACAGACCCGATGGCTACACCTTC

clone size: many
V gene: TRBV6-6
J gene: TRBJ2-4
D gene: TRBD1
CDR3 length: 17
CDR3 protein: CASSQVRDRGSDYIQYF
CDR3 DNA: TGTGCCAGCAGTCAAGTGAGGGACAGGGGTTCTGATTACATTCAGTACTTC

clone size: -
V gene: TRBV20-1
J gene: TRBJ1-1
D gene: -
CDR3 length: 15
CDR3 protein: CSAREWSIRNTEAFF
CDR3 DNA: TGCAGTGCTAGAGAATGGAGTATACGAAACACTGAAGCTTTCTTT

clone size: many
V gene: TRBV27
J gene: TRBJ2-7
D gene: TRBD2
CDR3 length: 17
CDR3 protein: CASNPLPLAGLAYEQYF
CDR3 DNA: TGTGCCAGCAATCCCCTCCCCCTAGCGGGACTAGCCTACGAGCAGTACTTC

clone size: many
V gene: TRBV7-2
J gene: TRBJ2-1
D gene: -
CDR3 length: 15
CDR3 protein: CASSLDRFSYNEQFF
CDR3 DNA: TGTGCCAGCAGCTTAGACAGGTTCTCCTACAATGAGCAGTTCTTC

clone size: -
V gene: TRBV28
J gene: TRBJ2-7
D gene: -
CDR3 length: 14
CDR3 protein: CASGIRDTTYEQYF
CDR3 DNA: TGTGCCAGCGGAATCCGGGACACCACCTACGAGCAGTACTTC

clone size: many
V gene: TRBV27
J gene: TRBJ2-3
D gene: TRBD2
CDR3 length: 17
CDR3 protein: CASRIRLAGPTRHTQYF
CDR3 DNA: TGTGCCAGCAGAATTCGACTAGCGGGGCCGACGAGACATACGCAGTATTTT

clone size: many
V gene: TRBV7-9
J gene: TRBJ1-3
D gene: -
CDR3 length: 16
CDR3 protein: CASSPRRFHSGNTIYF
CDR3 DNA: TGTGCCAGCAGCCCAAGACGGTTCCACTCTGGAAACACCATATATTTT

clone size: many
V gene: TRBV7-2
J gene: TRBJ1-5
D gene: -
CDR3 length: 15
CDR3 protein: CASSPAPGHQRPQHF
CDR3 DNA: TGTGCCAGCAGCCCAGCCCCGGGACATCAGCGGCCCCAGCATTTT

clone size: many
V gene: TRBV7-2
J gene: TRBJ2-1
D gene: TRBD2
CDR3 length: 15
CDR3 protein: CASSLRTSGRDEQFF
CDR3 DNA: TGTGCCAGCAGCTTAAGGACTAGCGGGAGAGATGAGCAGTTCTTC

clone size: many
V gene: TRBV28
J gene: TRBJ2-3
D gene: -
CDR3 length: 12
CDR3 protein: CASSSGIDTQYF
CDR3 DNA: TGTGCCAGCAGCTCTGGGATAGATACGCAGTATTTT